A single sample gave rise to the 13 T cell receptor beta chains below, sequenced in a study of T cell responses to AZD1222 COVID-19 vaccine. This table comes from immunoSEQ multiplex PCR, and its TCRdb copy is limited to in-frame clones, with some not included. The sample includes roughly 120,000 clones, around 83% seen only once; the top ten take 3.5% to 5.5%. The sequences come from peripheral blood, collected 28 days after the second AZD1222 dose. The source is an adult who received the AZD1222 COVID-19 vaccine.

The CDR3 bases are TGTGCCAGCAGTGGCCAATGGGATTCCTACGAGCAGTACTTC. Amino acid sequence: CASSGQWDSYEQYF. The chain recombines TRBV27 with TRBJ2-7; D ambiguous. CDR3 length: 14 amino acids. Germline lookup yields CDR1 MNHEY and CDR2 SMNVEV (reference sequence). The V and J ends lost 5 bases and 1 base respectively, with 12 bases between them.

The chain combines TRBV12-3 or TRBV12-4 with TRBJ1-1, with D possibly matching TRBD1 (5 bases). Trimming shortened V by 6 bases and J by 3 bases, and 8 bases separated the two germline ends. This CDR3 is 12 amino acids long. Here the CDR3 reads CASSWGDTEAFF. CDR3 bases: TGTGCCAGCAGCTGGGGGGACACTGAAGCTTTCTTT.

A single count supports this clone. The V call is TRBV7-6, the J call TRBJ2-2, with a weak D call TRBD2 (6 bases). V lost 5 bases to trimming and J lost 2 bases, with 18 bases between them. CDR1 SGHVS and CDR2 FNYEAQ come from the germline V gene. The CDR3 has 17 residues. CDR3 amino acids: CASSPTTPGGNTGELFF. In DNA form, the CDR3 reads TGTGCCAGCAGCCCGACAACTCCCGGGGGAAACACCGGGGAGCTGTTTTTT.

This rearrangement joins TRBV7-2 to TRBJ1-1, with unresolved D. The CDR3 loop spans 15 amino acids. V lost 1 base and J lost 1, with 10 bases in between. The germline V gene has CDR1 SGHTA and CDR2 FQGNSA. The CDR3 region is CASSLEGTSNTEAFF. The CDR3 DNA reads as TGTGCCAGCAGCTTAGAAGGCACCTCGAACACTGAAGCTTTCTTT.

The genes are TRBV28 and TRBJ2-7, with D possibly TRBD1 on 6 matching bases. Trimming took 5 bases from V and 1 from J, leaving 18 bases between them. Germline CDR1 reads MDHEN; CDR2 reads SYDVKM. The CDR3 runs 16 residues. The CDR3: CASSPGWGPRSYEQYF. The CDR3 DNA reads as TGTGCCAGCAGTCCGGGCTGGGGGCCTCGGTCCTACGAGCAGTACTTC.

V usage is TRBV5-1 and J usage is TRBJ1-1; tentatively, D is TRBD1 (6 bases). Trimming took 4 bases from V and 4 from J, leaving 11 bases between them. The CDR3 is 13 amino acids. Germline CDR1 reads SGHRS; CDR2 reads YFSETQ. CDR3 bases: TGCGCCAGCAGCGTTACAGGGTCCACTGAAGCTTTCTTT. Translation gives CASSVTGSTEAFF.

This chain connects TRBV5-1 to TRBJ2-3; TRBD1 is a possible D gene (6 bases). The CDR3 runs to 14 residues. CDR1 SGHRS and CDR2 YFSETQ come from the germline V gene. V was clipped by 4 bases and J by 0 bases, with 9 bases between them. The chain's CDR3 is CASSPDSSTDTQYF. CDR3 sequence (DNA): TGCGCCAGCAGCCCGGACAGTAGCACAGATACGCAGTATTTT.

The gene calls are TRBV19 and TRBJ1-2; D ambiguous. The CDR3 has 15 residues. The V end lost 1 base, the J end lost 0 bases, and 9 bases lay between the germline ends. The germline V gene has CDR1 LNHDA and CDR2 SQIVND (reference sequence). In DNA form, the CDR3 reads TGTGCCAGTAGTATAGTACCCCTAGCTAACTATGGCTACACCTTC. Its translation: CASSIVPLANYGYTF.

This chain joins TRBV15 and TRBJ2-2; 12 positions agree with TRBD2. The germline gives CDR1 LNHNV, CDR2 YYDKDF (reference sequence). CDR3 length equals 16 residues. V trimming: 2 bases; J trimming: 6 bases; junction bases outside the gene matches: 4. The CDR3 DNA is TGTGCCACCAGCAGACCTAGCGGGGGGGCCTCCGGGGAGCTGTTTTTT. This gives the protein CATSRPSGGASGELFF.

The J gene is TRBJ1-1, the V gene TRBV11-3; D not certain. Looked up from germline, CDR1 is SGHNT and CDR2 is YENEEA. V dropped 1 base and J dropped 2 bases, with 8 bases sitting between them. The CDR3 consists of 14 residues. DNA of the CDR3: TGTGCCAGCAGCTTAGGGCAGGCTAACACTGAAGCTTTCTTT. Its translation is CASSLGQANTEAFF.

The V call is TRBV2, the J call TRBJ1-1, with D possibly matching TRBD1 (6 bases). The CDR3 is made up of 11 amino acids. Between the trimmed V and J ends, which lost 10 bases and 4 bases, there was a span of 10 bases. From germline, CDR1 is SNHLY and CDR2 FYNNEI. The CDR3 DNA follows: TGTGCCATCAAGGGGGGCACTGAAGCTTTCTTT. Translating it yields CAIKGGTEAFF.

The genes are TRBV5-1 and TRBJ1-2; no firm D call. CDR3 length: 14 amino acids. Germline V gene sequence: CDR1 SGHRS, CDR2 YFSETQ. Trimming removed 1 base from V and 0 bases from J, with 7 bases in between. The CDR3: CASSLTVTNYGYTF. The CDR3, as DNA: TGCGCCAGCAGCTTGACGGTCACTAACTATGGCTACACCTTC.

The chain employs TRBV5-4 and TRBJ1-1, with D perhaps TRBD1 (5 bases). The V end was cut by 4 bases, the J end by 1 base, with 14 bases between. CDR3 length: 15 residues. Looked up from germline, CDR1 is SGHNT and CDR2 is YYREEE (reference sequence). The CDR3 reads CASSPFGGENTEAFF. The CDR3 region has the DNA TGTGCCAGCAGCCCTTTCGGGGGTGAGAACACTGAAGCTTTCTTT.